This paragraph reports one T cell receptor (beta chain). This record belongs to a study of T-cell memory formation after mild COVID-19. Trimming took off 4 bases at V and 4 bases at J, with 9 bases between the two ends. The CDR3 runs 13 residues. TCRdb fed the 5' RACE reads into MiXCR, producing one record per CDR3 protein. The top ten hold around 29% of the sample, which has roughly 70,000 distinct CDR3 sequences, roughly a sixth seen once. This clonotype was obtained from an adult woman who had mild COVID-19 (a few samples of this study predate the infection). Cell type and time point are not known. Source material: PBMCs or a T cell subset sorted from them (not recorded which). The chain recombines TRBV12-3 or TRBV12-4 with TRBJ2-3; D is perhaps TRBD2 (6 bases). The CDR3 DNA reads TGTGCCAGCAGTTCGGCGGGGTCAGATACGCAGTATTTT. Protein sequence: CASSSAGSDTQYF.